This T cell receptor beta chain was recorded in a study of T cell repertoires in cytomegalovirus infection. Study at large: Public TCR beta signatures indicated both CMV infection and matching HLA type. Regarding the study as a whole: There were carriers of CMV plus the relevant HLA, and cumulative public TCR beta family frequency identified them.

MiXCR, run by TCRdb on the reads, gives a single entry per CDR3 protein. Here the sample spans approximately 750,000 distinct CDR3 sequences, less than 40% being singletons. A remark on this clonotype: What it binds is not known.

CDR1 SQVTM and CDR2 ANQGSEA come from the germline V gene. There are 14 residues in the CDR3. V dropped 7 bases and J dropped 1; count of bases not matched to a gene: 9. V gene TRBV29-1 combines with J gene TRBJ2-5; 7 bases align to TRBD2. The source material was PBMCs. This receptor was identified in a human donor in good health (CMV status not recorded). Some clones in this sample may be carry-over from other donors' samples. The CDR3 spells CSGGGAGTQETQYF. CDR3 DNA: TGCAGCGGGGGGGGAGCGGGAACCCAAGAGACCCAGTACTTC.